Reported below is one TCR beta chain. The sample belongs to a study of blood T cell repertoires in COVID-19. About the research overall: Samples came from the United States, Italy and Spain, spanning acute and convalescent COVID-19. Sample material is recorded as cDNA or gDNA derived from T cells, B-cell-depleted T cells, or PBMCs.

Patients of the Seattle cohort, enrolled during active infection, were followed longitudinally. Germline values: CDR1 MNHEY, CDR2 SMNVEV (reference sequence). The CDR3 sequence is 15 residues long. V lost 0 bases, J lost 0 bases, and 9 bases lay in between. The authors' processing: Estimation of nucleated cell counts was performed using reference gene primer amplification. Profiling relied on immunoSEQ multiplex PCR, and the TCRdb table lists in-frame clones only, not all of them. V and J calls and clone size come straight from that table; D and trimming were deduced from the DNA. The data hold around 200,000 clones, with over 70% observed a single time.

This sequence was found in a woman in her thirties or forties with COVID-19, enrolled during active disease. The sample was peripheral blood. The V call is TRBV27, the J call TRBJ2-7; no firm D call. The DNA of the CDR3 is TGTGCCAGCAGTTTATCGGCAAATCCCTCCTACGAGCAGTACTTC. It yields the protein CASSLSANPSYEQYF.